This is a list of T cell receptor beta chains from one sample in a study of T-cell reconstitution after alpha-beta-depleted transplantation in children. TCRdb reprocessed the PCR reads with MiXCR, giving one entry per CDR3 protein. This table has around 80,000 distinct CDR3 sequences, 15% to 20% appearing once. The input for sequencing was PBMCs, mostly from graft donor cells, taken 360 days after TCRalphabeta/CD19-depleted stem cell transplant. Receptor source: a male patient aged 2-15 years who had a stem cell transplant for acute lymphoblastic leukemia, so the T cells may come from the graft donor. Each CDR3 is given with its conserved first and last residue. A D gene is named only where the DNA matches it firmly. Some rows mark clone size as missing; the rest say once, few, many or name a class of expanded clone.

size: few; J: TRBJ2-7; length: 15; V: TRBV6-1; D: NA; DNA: TGTGCCAGCAGTCATCAACAGGGTCGTGGGTACGAGCAGTACTTC; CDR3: CASSHQQGRGYEQYF
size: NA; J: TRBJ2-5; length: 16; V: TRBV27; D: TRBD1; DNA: TGTGCCAGCAGCTTGACAGGGGTGAGATACCAAGAGACCCAGTACTTC; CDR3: CASSLTGVRYQETQYF
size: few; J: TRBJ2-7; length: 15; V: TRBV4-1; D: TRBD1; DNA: TGCGCCAGCAGCCAAGGTCGACAGGGGGGCTACGAGCAGTACTTC; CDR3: CASSQGRQGGYEQYF
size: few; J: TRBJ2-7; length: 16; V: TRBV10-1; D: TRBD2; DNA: TGCGCCAGCAGTGAGTCGTTCGGAACTAGCGGGACTCGGCAGTACTTC; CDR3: CASSESFGTSGTRQYF
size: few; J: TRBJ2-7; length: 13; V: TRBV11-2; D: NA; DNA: TGTGCCAGCAGCTTCAAACACAGAGGCGAGCAGTACTTC; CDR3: CASSFKHRGEQYF
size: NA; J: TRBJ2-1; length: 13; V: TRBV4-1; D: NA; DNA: TGCGCCAGCAGCTGGAGGACGGACAATGAGCAGTTCTTC; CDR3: CASSWRTDNEQFF
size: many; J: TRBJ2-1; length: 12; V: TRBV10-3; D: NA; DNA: TGTGCCATCAGTAGAGACTACAATGAGCAGTTCTTC; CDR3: CAISRDYNEQFF
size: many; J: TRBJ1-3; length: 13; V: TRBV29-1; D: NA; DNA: TGCAGCGTTCGCGGGCCTTTTGGAAACACCATATATTTT; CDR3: CSVRGPFGNTIYF
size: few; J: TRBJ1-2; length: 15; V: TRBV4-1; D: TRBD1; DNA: TGCGCCAGCAGCCAAGCGAGGACAGGGTCTTATGGCTACACCTTC; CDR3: CASSQARTGSYGYTF
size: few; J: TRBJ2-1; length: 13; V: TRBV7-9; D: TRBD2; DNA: TGTGCCAGCACCTCCCAGGCGGGAGGCCCGAGTTTCTTC; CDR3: CASTSQAGGPSFF
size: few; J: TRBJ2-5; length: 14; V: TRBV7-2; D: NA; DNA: TGTGCCAGCAGCCTAACGGGACTGGGGGAGACCCAGTACTTC; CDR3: CASSLTGLGETQYF
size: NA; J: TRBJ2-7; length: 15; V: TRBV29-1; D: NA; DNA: TGCAGCGCCTCCGCCTGGCAGGGGATGGTTTACGAGCAGTACTTC; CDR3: CSASAWQGMVYEQYF
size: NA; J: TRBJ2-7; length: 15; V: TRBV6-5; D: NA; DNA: TGTGCCAGCAGTTACCGGAACCCTAGGGCCTACGAGCAGTACTTC; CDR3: CASSYRNPRAYEQYF
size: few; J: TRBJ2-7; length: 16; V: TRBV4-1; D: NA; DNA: TGCGCCAGCAGCCAAGGAGACAGCGAAAACTCCTACGAGCAGTACTTC; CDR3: CASSQGDSENSYEQYF
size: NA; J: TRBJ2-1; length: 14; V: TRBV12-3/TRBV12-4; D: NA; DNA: TGTGCCAGCAGCTGGACTTGGGATTGGAATGAGCAGTTCTTC; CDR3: CASSWTWDWNEQFF
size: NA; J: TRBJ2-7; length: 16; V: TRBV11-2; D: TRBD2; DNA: TGTGCCAGCAGCTTCGGAAGGACTAGCGGGATGTACGAGCAGTACTTC; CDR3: CASSFGRTSGMYEQYF
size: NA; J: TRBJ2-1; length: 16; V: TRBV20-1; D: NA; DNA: TGCAGTGCTAGAGATCGAATGGCTAGCGTACGGGGTGAGCAGTTCTTC; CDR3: CSARDRMASVRGEQFF
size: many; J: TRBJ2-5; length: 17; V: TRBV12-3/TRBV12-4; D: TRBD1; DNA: TGTGCCAGCAGTTTTGGGACAGGGAGGGACCTGGGGGAGACCCAGTACTTC; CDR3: CASSFGTGRDLGETQYF
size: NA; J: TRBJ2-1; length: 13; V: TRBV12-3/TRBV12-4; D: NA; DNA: TGTGCCAGCAGTTTTATAGGGCCGGATGAGCAGTTCTTC; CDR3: CASSFIGPDEQFF
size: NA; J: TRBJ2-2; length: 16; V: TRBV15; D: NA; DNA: TGTGCCACCAGCACCAGGGGAACTGCGAACACCGGGGAGCTGTTTTTT; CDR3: CATSTRGTANTGELFF
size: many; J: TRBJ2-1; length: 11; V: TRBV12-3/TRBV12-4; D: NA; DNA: TGTGCCAGCAGCTTATACAATGAGCAGTTCTTC; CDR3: CASSLYNEQFF